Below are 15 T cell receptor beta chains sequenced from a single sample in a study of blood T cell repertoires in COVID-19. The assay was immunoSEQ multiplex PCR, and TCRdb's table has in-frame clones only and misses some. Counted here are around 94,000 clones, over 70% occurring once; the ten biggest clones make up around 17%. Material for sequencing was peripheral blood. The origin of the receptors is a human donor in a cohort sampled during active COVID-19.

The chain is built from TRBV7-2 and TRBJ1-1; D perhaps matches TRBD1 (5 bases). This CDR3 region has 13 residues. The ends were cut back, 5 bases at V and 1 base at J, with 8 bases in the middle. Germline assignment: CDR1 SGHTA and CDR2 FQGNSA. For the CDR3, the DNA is TGTGCCAGCAGCATGACAGCGAACACTGAAGCTTTCTTT. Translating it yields CASSMTANTEAFF.

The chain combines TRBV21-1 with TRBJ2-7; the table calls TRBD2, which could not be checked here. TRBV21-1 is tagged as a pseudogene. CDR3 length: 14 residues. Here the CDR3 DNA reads TGTGCCAGCAGCAAAGGGTACCGGGAGGGGATGCAGTACTTC. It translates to CASSKGYREGMQYF.

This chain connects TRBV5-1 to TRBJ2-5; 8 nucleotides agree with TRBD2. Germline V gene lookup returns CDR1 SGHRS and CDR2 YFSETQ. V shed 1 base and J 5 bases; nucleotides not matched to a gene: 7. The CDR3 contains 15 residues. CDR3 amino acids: CASSLPGGPSETQYF. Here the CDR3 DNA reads TGCGCCAGCAGCTTGCCGGGAGGGCCCTCGGAGACCCAGTACTTC.

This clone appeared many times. The CDR3 sequence: CASSNPGLAGGYEQYF. The CDR3 DNA reads TGTGCCAGCAGCAACCCGGGACTAGCGGGAGGATACGAGCAGTACTTC. The V gene is TRBV21-1, the J gene TRBJ2-7; the table's D call, TRBD2, has no DNA check behind it. TRBV21-1 is a known pseudogene. The CDR3 is made up of 16 amino acids.

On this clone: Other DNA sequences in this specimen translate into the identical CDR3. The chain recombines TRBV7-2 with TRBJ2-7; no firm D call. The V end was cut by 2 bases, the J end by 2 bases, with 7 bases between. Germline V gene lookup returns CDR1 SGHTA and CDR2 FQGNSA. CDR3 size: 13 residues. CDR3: CASSLNRAYEQYF. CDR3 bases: TGTGCCAGCAGCTTAAATCGGGCCTACGAGCAGTACTTC. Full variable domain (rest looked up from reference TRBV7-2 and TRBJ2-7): GAGVSQSPSNKVTEKGKDVELRCDPISGHTALYWYRQSLGQGLEFLIYFQGNSAPDKSGLPSDRFSAERTGGSVSTLTIQRTQQEDSAVYLCASSLNRAYEQYFGPGTRLTVT.

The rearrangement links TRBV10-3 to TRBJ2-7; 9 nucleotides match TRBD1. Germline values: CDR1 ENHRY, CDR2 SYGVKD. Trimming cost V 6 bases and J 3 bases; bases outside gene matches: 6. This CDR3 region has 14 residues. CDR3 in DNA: TGTGCCATCAGCTCGACAGGGGGTCACTACGAGCAGTACTTC. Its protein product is CAISSTGGHYEQYF.

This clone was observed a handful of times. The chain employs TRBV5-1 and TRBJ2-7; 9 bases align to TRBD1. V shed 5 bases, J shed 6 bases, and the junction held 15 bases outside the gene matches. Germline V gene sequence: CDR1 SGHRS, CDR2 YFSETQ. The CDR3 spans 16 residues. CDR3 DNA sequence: TGCGCCAGCAGGCCGACCCCGGACAGGGGTGGGTCCGAGCAGTACTTC. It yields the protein CASRPTPDRGGSEQYF.

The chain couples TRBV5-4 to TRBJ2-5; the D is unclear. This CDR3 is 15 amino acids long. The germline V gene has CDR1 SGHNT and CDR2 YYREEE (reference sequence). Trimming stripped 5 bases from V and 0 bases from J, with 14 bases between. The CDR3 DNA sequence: TGTGCCAGCAGTGTGTTGGGCCGAGACCAAGAGACCCAGTACTTC. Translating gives CASSVLGRDQETQYF.

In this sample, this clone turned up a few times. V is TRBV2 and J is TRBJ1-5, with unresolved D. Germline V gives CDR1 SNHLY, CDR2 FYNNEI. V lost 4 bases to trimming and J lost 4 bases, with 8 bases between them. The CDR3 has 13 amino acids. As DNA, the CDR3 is TGTGCCAGCAGTGGTGAACAAAATCAGCCCCAGCATTTT. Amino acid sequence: CASSGEQNQPQHF.

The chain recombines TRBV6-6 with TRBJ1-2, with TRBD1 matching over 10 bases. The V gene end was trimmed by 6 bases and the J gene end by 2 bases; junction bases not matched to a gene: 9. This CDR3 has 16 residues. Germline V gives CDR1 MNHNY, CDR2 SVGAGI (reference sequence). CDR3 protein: CASRSGTGASNYGYTF. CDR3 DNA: TGTGCCAGCAGGTCCGGGACAGGGGCCTCAAACTATGGCTACACCTTC.

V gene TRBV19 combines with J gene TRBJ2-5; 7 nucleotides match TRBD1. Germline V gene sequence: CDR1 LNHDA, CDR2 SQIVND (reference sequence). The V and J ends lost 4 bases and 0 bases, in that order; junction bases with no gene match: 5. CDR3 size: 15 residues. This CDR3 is CASSTRQGHQETQYF. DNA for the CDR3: TGTGCCAGTAGTACCCGACAGGGCCACCAAGAGACCCAGTACTTC.

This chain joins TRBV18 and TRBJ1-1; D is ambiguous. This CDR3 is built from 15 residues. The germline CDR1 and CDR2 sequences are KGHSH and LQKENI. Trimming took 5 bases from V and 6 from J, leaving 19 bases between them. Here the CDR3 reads CASSSVALSVAEAFF. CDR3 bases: TGTGCCAGCTCATCAGTAGCGTTATCCGTCGCTGAAGCTTTCTTT.

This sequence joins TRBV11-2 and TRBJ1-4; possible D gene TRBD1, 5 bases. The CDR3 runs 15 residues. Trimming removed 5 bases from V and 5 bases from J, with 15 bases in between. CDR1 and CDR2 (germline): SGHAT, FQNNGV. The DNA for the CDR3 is TGTGCCAGCAGCGAGACGGGACTGATAAATGAAAAACTGTTTTTT. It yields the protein CASSETGLINEKLFF.

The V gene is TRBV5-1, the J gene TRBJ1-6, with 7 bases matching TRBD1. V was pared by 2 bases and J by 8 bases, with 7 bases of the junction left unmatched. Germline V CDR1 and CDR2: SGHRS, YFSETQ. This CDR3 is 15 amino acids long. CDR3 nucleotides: TGCGCCAGCAGCTTCGGAAGGGACAGAGATTCACCCCTCCACTTT. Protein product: CASSFGRDRDSPLHF.

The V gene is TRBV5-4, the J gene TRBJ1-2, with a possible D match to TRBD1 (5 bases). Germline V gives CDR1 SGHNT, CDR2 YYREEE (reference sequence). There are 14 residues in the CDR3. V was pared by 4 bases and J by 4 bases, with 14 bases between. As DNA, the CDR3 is TGTGCCAGCAGCCAACAAACAGGTTCCTATGGCTACACCTTC. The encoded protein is CASSQQTGSYGYTF.